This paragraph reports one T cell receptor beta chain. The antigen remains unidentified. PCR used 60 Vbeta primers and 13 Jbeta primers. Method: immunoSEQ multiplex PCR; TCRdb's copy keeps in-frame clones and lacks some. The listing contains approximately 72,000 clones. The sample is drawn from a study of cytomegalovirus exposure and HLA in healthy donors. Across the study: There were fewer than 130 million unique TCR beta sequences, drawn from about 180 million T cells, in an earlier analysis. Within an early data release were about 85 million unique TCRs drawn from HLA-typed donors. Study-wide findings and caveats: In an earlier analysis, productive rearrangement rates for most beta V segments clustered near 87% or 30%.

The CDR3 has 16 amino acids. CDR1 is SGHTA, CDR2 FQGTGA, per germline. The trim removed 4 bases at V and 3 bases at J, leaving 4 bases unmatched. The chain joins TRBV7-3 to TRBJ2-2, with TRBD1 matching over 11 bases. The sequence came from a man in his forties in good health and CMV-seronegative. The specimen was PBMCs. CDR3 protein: CASSWTGGMDTGELFF. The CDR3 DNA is TGTGCCAGCAGCTGGACAGGGGGCATGGACACCGGGGAGCTGTTTTTT.